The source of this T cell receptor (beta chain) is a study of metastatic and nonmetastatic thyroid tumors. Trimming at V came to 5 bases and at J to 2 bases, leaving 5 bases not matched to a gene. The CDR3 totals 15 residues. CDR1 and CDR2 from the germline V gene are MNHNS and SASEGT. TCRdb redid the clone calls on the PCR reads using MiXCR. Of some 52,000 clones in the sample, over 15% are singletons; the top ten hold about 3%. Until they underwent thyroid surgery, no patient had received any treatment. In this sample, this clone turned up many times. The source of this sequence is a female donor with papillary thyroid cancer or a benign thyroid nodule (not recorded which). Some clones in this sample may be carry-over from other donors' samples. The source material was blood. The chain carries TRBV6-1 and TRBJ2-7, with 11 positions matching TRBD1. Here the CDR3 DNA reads TGTGCCAGCAGTACACCGGGACAGGGGGCCTACGAGCAGTACTTC. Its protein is CASSTPGQGAYEQYF.